These T cell receptor beta chains were read from a single sample in a study of blood T cell repertoires in COVID-19. Generated by immunoSEQ multiplex PCR, the TCRdb table keeps only in-frame clones and is missing some. Of over 350,000 clones listed, about nine tenths are singletons. The sample consisted of peripheral blood. The receptors stem from a woman between 25 and 40 years old with active or convalescent COVID-19. CDR3s include the opening cysteine and the closing phenylalanine or tryptophan. The order of the fields is J gene, clone size, D gene, V gene, CDR3 DNA, CDR3 protein. D genes are given only for firm matches. Rows may omit the clone size; those that give it use once, few, many or a size class.

>TRBJ2-1|.|TRBD2|TRBV10-3
TGTGCCATCAGTGAGTTCTCGCGGGGGGGCATCTACAATGAGCAGTTCTTC
CAISEFSRGGIYNEQFF
>TRBJ2-7|.|TRBD2|TRBV2
TGTGCCAGCGGTACTAGCGGGATCTACGAGCAGTACTTC
CASGTSGIYEQYF
>TRBJ2-1|.|.|TRBV6-2/TRBV6-3
TGTGCCAGCAGTTACAACGGGGGAGAATACAATGAGCAGTTCTTC
CASSYNGGEYNEQFF
>TRBJ2-3|.|.|TRBV4-1
TGCGCCAGCAGCCGAGAACTAAAAAATACGCAGTATTTT
CASSRELKNTQYF
>TRBJ2-1|.|.|TRBV14
TGTGCCAGCAGCCAAGTGTCCGTGAATCGGAATGAGCAGTTCTTC
CASSQVSVNRNEQFF
>TRBJ2-2|.|TRBD2|TRBV27
TGTGCCAGCAGTTCGACTAGCGCTTACACCGGGGAGCTGTTTTTT
CASSSTSAYTGELFF
>TRBJ1-5|.|.|TRBV20-1
TGCAGTGCTAGTTATAGCAATCAGCCCCAGCATTTT
CSASYSNQPQHF
>TRBJ2-5|.|.|TRBV5-4
TGTGCCAGCAGGGAGGAAAGGGAGGAGACCCAGTACTTC
CASREEREETQYF
>TRBJ2-7|once|.|TRBV29-1
TGCAGCGTTGGCCTCTTCGTCGGGGAGCAGTACTTC
CSVGLFVGEQYF
>TRBJ2-7|.|.|TRBV5-4
TGTGCCAGCAGCTTGACCGGGACCTACGAGCAGTACTTC
CASSLTGTYEQYF
>TRBJ1-5|.|.|TRBV7-2
TGTGCCAGCAGCTTAGCGTGGGGGCAGGGCCAGCCCCAGCATTTT
CASSLAWGQGQPQHF
>TRBJ2-1|.|TRBD2|TRBV13
TGTGCCAGCAGCTTAGGGGGAACTAGCGGGAGGAGGGAGCAGTTCTTC
CASSLGGTSGRREQFF
>TRBJ1-1|.|.|TRBV19
TGTGCCAGTTCCCTGTATGAAGCGAACACTGAAGCTTTCTTT
CASSLYEANTEAFF
>TRBJ2-7|.|TRBD2|TRBV4-2
TGTGCCAGCCGAGCGGGAGGGTACGAGCAGTACTTC
CASRAGGYEQYF
>TRBJ2-7|.|.|TRBV28
TGTGCCAGCAGTTTCAACGAGCAGTACTTC
CASSFNEQYF
>TRBJ2-1|.|.|TRBV5-1
TGCGCCAGCAGCCCTGAGGACACCTACAATGAGCAGTTCTTC
CASSPEDTYNEQFF
>TRBJ2-7|once|TRBD1|TRBV15
TGTGCCACCAGCCCCCGGACAGGGGGCTCCTACGAGCAGTACTTC
CATSPRTGGSYEQYF
>TRBJ1-5|.|TRBD1|TRBV2
TGTGCCAGCAGAGACAGGGAGAGTCAGCCCCAGCATTTT
CASRDRESQPQHF
>TRBJ2-3|.|.|TRBV6-5
TGTGCCAGCAGCCTAGGTGTTTTAGATACGCAGTATTTT
CASSLGVLDTQYF
>TRBJ1-1|.|.|TRBV18
TGTGCCAGCTCACCGACGGGAGCCTTGAACACTGAAGCTTTCTTT
CASSPTGALNTEAFF
>TRBJ2-7|.|.|TRBV6-1
TGTGCCAGCAGTGAAGGGACAGACAACTACGAGCAGTACTTC
CASSEGTDNYEQYF
>TRBJ2-6|.|.|TRBV6-6
TGTGCCAGCAGCCCCGACATCTCTGGGGCCAACGTCCTGACTTTC
CASSPDISGANVLTF
>TRBJ1-1|.|.|TRBV12-3/TRBV12-4
TGTGCCAGCAGTACAGGATTGAACACTGAAGCTTTCTTT
CASSTGLNTEAFF
>TRBJ1-2|once|.|TRBV9
TGTGCCAGCAGCGTAGATGTGAGTGGCTACACCTTC
CASSVDVSGYTF
>TRBJ2-5|.|.|TRBV4-1
TGCGCCAGCAGCCAAGGGGCGTCAAGAGAGACCCAGTACTTC
CASSQGASRETQYF
>TRBJ2-7|.|.|TRBV7-2
TGTGCCAGCAGCTTAGGATTACATTTCTCCTACGAGCAGTACTTC
CASSLGLHFSYEQYF
>TRBJ1-5|.|TRBD1|TRBV20-1
TGCAGTGCTAGTTCACAGGGGCAGCCCCAGCATTTT
CSASSQGQPQHF
>TRBJ1-4|.|.|TRBV2
TGTGCCAGCACCCGAAGTGGGCAGAGTAATGAAAAACTGTTTTTT
CASTRSGQSNEKLFF
>TRBJ2-3|.|.|TRBV6-5
TGTGCCAGCAGTTACTCGAAACTAGATACGCAGTATTTT
CASSYSKLDTQYF
>TRBJ1-6|.|TRBD1|TRBV5-1
TGCGCCAGCAGCATAGGGACAGGGATCCGATATTCACCCCTCCACTTT
CASSIGTGIRYSPLHF
>TRBJ2-3|.|.|TRBV6-4
TGTGCCAGCAGTGAAACGAAGGGGGACGGCACAGATACGCAGTATTTT
CASSETKGDGTDTQYF
>TRBJ2-3|.|TRBD1|TRBV28
TGTGCCAGCAGTTTAGAACAGGGGAAAAACACAGATACGCAGTATTTT
CASSLEQGKNTDTQYF
>TRBJ1-2|.|TRBD1|TRBV20-1
TGCAGAGTCCAGGGGGCTGGTGGCTACACCTTC
CRVQGAGGYTF
>TRBJ1-4|once|.|TRBV5-1
TGCGCCAGCAGCTTGGAAGGCAGGGGTAATGAAAAACTGTTTTTT
CASSLEGRGNEKLFF
>TRBJ1-1|.|.|TRBV19
TGTGCCAGTAGTATACAGGCCCAGACAGTCAGAAGGGCTGAAGCTTTCTTT
CASSIQAQTVRRAEAFF
>TRBJ2-1|.|.|TRBV7-9
TGTGCCAGCAGCCCCGGTGGTGGGAGGTCAGATGAGCAGTTCTTC
CASSPGGGRSDEQFF
>TRBJ2-7|.|.|TRBV6-6
TGTGCCAGCACCATTAGGGCGGGGCACGAGCAGTACTTC
CASTIRAGHEQYF
>TRBJ1-1|.|.|TRBV27
TGTGCCAGCCAGCAGGGCTCCACTGAAGCTTTCTTT
CASQQGSTEAFF
>TRBJ2-2|.|.|TRBV4-1
TGCGCCAGCCGCCGTCTAGTTGACACCGGGGAGCTGTTTTTT
CASRRLVDTGELFF
>TRBJ2-7|.|.|TRBV2
TGTGCCAGCAGTGAACCTCGTTTCGACAGGACTTACTACGAGCAGTACTTC
CASSEPRFDRTYYEQYF
>TRBJ1-1|.|.|TRBV6-5
TGTGCCAGCACCCAGTGGGGGGGGAACACTGAAGCTTTCTTT
CASTQWGGNTEAFF
>TRBJ2-4|.|TRBD1|TRBV19
TGTGCCAGTAGACAAAGCTCGACAGGGGCAAGGGCCAAAAACATTCAGTACTTC
CASRQSSTGARAKNIQYF
>TRBJ1-2|.|.|TRBV20-1
TGCAGTGCTAGTTCCAAGCCAGGGGAAGGCTACACCTTC
CSASSKPGEGYTF
>TRBJ1-2|.|.|TRBV27
TGTGCCAGCAGTTCCATCCCAACTAACTATGGCTACACCTTC
CASSSIPTNYGYTF